Listed below are T cell receptor beta chains from one sample, sequenced in a study of T cell changes during pregnancy in multiple sclerosis. Sequencing was performed with immunoSEQ multiplex PCR; in TCRdb, only in-frame clones are kept and a portion is missing. The table lists about 22,000 clones, roughly 87% of them singletons. The sequenced sample was CD8+ T cells from peripheral blood mononuclear cells, obtained after pregnancy. The source is a female donor with multiple sclerosis, enrolled in a pregnancy study. CDR3s leave out the opening cysteine and the closing phenylalanine or tryptophan.

>TRBV5-4
ASSVLAGMLNEQF
>TRBV6-6
ASSYTKGATDTQY
>TRBV28
ASNKEGATEKLF
>TRBV6-4
ASATSGSTGELF
>TRBV30
AWTRGPVDQPQH
>TRBV6-5
ASSYSTPGYEQY
>TRBV4-1
ASSQEEAGSYEQY
>TRBV6-1
ASSEEILSEAF
>TRBV10-1
ASRPDSPATEAF
>TRBV7-7
ASSLARSGTANGYT
>TRBV10-2
ASSQDTQY
>TRBV11-2
ASSLAVADTQY
>TRBV19
ASSIVGTSVYNEQF
>TRBV7-9
ASSLVAEAPYNEQF
>TRBV6-4
ASSDSGTGIHEQY
>TRBV13
ASSLLVGFTYEQY
>TRBV28
ASNYRDSGNTIY
>TRBV11-3
ASSLGGVAGGPGNEQF
>TRBV7-9
ASSPKGHNPYEQY
>TRBV30
ACSIGQGSGNTIY
>TRBV6-4
ASSEVAAKGADTQY
>TRBV7-8
ASSLGLAGIHEQF
>TRBV30
AWSVDRGNTEAF
>TRBV7-8
ASSLWAGAGTDTQY
>TRBV27
ASSTSGTRDTQY
>TRBV19
ASSGGQGNNYGYT
>TRBV28
ASRGGSSGTYEQY
>TRBV28
ASSLIPSGRYQETQY
>TRBV5-1
ASSWTFSGNQEPRSYNEQF
>TRBV5-1
ASSSSRVPRDTQY
>TRBV2
ASMIALSSYEQY
>TRBV27
ASTGGMNTGELF
>TRBV10-2
ASSEQSTNEKLF
>TRBV27
ASSAGHFLLGIQPQH
>TRBV7-9
ASSLGGSWQETQY
>TRBV7-9
ASSLLGLGGPDTQY
>TRBV5-4
ASSFGTSNSQGQF
>TRBV6-4
ASSEGGPGNSPLH
>TRBV9
ASSVGLAGGLTDTQY
>TRBV2
ASSDLPATQAPETQY
>TRBV11-2
ASSLQGFFYEQY
>TRBV9
ASSVEVKGETQY
>TRBV27
ASSFGGSYEQY
>TRBV7-3
ASSLTGVVTETQY
>TRBV2
ASSYRVGAYEQY
>TRBV4-1
ASSLVYNEQF
>TRBV18
ASRTGTHTDTQY
>TRBV28
ASSSRPDLTRKLYNEQF